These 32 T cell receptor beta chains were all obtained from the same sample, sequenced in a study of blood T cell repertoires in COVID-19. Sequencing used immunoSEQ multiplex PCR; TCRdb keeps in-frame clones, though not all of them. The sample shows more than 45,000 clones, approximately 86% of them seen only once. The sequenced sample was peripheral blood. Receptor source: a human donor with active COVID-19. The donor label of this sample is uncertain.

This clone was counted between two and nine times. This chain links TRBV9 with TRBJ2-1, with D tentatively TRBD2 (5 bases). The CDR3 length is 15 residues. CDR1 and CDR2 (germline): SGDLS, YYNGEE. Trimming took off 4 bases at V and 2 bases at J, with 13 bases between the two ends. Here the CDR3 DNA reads TGTGCCAGCAGCTCAGAGGGAGCGGCCTACAATGAGCAGTTCTTC. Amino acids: CASSSEGAAYNEQFF.

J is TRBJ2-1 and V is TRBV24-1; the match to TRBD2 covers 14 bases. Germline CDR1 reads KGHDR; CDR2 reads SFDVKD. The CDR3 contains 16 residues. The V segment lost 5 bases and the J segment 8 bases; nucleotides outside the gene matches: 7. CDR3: CATSAVTSGGAYEQFF. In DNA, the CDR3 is TGTGCCACCAGTGCTGTGACTAGCGGGGGGGCTTATGAGCAGTTCTTC.

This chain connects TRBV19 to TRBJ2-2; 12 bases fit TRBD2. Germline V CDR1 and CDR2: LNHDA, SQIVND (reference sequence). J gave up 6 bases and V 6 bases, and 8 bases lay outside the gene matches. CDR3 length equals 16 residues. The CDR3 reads CASSFLAGGLAGELFF. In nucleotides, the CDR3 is TGTGCCAGTAGCTTTCTAGCGGGGGGGTTAGCCGGGGAGCTGTTTTTT.

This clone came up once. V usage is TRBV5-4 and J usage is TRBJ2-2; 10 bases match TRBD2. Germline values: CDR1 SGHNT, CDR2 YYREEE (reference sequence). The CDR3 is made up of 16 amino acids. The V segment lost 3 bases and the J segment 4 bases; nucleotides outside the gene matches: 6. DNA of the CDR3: TGTGCCAGCAGCTCCCTAGCGGGGGACGTCACCGGGGAGCTGTTTTTT. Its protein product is CASSSLAGDVTGELFF.

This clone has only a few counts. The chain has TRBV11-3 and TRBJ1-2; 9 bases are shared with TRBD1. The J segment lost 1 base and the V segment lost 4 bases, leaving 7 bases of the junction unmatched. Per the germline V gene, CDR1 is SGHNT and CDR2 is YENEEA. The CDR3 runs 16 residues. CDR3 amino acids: CASSSLQGAGNYGYTF. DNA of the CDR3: TGTGCCAGCAGCTCCCTACAGGGGGCGGGTAACTATGGCTACACCTTC.

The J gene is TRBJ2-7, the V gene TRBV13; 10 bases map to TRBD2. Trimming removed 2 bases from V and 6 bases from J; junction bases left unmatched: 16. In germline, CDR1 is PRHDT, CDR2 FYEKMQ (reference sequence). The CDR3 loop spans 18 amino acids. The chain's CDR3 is CASSLRRSEASGSSEQYF. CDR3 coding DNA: TGTGCCAGCAGCTTAAGGAGAAGCGAGGCTAGCGGGAGTTCCGAGCAGTACTTC.

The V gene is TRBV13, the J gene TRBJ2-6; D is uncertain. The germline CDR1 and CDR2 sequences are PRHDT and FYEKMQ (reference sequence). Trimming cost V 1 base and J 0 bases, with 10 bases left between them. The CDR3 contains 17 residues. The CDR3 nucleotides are TGTGCCAGCAGCTTAGCGGCGGCCAGCTCTGGGGCCAACGTCCTGACTTTC. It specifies CASSLAAASSGANVLTF.

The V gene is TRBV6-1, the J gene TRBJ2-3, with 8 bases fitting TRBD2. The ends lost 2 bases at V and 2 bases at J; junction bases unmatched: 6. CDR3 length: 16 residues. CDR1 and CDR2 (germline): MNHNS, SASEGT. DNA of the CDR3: TGTGCCAGCAGTGAATCTTCGGGGGGGCCCACAGATACGCAGTATTTT. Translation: CASSESSGGPTDTQYF.

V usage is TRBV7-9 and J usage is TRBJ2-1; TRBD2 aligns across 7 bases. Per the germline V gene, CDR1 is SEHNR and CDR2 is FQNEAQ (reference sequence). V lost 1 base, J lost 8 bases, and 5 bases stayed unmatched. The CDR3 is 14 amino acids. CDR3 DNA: TGTGCCAGCAGCTTAGGCGGGAGATTGGATGAGCAGTTCTTC. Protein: CASSLGGRLDEQFF.

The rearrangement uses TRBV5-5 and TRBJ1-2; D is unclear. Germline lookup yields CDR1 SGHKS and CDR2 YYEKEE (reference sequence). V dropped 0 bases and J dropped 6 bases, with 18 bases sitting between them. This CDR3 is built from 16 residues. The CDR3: CASSLAYSLSWNGYTF. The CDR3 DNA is TGTGCCAGCAGCTTGGCCTACAGTCTATCATGGAATGGCTACACCTTC.

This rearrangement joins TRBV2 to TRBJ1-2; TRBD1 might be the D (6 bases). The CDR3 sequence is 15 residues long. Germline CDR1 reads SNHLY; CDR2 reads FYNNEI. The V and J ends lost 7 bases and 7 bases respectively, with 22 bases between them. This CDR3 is CASKGGQTNGLGYTF. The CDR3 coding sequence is TGTGCCAGCAAGGGGGGGCAGACGAACGGTCTTGGCTACACCTTC.

Here the CDR3 reads CASSLQAFNEKLFF. CDR3 nucleotides: TGTGCCAGCAGTTTACAGGCCTTTAATGAAAAACTGTTTTTT. V gene TRBV28 combines with J gene TRBJ1-4; no firm D call. V was clipped by 2 bases and J by 4 bases, with 8 bases between them. There are 14 residues in the CDR3. In germline, CDR1 is MDHEN, CDR2 SYDVKM.

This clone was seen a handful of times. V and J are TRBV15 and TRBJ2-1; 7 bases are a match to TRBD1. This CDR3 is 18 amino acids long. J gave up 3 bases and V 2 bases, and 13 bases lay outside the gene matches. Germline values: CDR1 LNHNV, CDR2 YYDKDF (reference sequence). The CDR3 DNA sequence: TGTGCCACCAGCAGAACGCCAGCCGAGACAGGGAGCTACAATGAGCAGTTCTTC. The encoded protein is CATSRTPAETGSYNEQFF.

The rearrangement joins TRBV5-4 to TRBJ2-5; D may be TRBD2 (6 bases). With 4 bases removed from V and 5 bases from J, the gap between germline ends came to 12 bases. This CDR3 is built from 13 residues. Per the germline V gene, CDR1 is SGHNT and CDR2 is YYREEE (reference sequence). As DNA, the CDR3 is TGTGCCAGCAGCCCGGAGGGACGGGAGACCCAGTACTTC. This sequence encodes CASSPEGRETQYF.

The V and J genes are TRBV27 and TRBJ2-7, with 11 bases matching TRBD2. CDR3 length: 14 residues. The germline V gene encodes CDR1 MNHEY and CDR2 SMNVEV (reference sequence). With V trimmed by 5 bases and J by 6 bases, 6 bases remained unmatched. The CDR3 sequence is CASSGSGRAAEQYF. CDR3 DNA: TGTGCCAGCAGTGGTAGCGGGAGGGCGGCCGAGCAGTACTTC.

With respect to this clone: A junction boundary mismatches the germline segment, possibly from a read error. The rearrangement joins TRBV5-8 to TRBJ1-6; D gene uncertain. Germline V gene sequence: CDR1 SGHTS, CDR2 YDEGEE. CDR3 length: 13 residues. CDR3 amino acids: CASSLGLNSPLHF. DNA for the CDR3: TGTGCCAGCAGTTTGGGTCTGAATTCACCCCTCCACTTT. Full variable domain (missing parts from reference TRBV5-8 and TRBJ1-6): EAGVTQSPTHLIKTRGQQATLRCSPISGHTSVYWYQQALGLGLQFLLWYDEGEERNRGNFPPRFSGRQFPNYSSELNVNALELEDSALYLCASSLGLNSPLHFGNGTRLTVT.

The CDR3 sequence: CATSDGGQPQHF. The CDR3 coding sequence is TGTGCCACCAGTGATGGGGGGCAGCCCCAGCATTTT. This chain joins TRBV24-1 and TRBJ1-5, with a possible D match to TRBD1 (5 bases). This CDR3 comprises 12 residues. CDR1 and CDR2 (germline): KGHDR, SFDVKD. The ends were cut back, 3 bases at V and 7 bases at J, with 6 bases in the middle.

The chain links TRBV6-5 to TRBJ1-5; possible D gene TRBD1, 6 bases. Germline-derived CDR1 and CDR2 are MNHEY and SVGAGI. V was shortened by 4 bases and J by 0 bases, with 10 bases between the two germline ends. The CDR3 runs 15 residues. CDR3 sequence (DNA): TGTGCCAGCAGTTTAACAGGGACTAGCAATCAGCCCCAGCATTTT. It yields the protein CASSLTGTSNQPQHF.

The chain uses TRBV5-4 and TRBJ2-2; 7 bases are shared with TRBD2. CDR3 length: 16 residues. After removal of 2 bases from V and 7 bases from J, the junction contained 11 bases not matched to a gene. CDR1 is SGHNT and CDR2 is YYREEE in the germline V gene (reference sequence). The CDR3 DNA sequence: TGTGCCAGCAGCTTTGGGGGGGTATCCCGCAACGGGGAGCTGTTTTTT. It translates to CASSFGGVSRNGELFF. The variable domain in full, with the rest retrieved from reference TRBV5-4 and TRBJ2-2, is ETGVTQSPTHLIKTRGQQVTLRCSSQSGHNTVSWYQQALGQGPQFIFQYYREEENGRGNFPPRFSGLQFPNYSSELNVNALELDDSALYLCASSFGGVSRNGELFFGEGSRLTVL.

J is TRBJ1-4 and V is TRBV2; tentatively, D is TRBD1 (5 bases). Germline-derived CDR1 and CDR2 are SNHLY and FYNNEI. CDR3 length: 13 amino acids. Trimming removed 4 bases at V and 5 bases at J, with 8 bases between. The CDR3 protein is CASSGQRNEKLFF. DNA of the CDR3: TGTGCCAGCAGTGGACAGCGAAATGAAAAACTGTTTTTT. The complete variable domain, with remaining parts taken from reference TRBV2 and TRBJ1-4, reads EPEVTQTPSHQVTQMGQEVILRCVPISNHLYFYWYRQILGQKVEFLVSFYNNEISEKSEIFDDQFSVERPDGSNFTLKIRSTKLEDSAMYFCASSGQRNEKLFFGSGTQLSVL.

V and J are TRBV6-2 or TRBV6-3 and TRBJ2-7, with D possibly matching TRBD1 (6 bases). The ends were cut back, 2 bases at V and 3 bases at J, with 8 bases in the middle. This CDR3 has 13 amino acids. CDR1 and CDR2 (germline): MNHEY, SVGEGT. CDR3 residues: CASSYGTNYEQYF. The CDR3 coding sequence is TGTGCCAGCAGTTACGGGACAAACTACGAGCAGTACTTC.

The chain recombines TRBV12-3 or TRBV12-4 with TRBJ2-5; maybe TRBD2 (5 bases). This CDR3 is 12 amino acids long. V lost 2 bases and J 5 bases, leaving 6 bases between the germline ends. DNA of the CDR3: TGTGCCAGCAGTTTACGCGGGGAGACCCAGTACTTC. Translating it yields CASSLRGETQYF.

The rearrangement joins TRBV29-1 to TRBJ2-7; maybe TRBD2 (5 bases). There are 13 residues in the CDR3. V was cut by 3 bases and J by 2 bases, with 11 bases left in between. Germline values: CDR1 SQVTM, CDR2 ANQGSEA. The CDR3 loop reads CSVEGGQTYEQYF. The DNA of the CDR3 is TGCAGCGTTGAGGGCGGGCAGACCTACGAGCAGTACTTC.

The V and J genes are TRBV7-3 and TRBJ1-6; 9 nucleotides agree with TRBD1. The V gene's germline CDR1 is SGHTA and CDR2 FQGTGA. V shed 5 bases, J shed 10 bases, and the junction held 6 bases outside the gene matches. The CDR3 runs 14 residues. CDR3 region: CASSGGTGSSPLHF. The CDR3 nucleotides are TGTGCCAGCAGCGGAGGGACAGGGTCCTCACCCCTCCACTTT.

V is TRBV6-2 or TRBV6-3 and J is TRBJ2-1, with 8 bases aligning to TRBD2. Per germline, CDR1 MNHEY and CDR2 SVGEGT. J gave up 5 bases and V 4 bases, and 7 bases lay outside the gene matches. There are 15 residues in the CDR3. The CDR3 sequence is CASSLTAGANNEQFF. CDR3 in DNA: TGTGCCAGCAGTTTGACAGCGGGAGCTAACAATGAGCAGTTCTTC.

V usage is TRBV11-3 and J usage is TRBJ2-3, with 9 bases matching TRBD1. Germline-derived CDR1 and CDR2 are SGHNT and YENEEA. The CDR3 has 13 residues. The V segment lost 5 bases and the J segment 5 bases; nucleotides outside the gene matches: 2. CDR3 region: CASSGQGLDTQYF. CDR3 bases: TGTGCCAGCAGCGGACAGGGGCTAGATACGCAGTATTTT.

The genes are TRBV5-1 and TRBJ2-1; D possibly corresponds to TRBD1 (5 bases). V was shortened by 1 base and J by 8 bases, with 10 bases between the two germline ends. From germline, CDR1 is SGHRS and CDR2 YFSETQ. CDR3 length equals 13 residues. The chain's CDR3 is CASSLSGNYEQFF. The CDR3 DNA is TGCGCCAGCAGCTTGTCAGGGAACTATGAGCAGTTCTTC.

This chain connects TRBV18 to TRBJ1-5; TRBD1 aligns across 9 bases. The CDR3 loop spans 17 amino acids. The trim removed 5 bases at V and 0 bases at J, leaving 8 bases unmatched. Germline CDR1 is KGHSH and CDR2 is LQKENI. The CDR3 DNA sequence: TGTGCCAGCTCATACCGGTGGACAGGGGATAGCAATCAGCCCCAGCATTTT. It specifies CASSYRWTGDSNQPQHF.

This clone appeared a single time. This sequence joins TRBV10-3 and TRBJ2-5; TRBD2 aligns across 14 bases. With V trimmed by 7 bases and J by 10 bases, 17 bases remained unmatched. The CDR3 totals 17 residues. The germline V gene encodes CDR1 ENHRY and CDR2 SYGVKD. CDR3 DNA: TGTGCCATCAACGAAGGCGGACTAGCGGGGGGCACGGAGGTCCAGTACTTC. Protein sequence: CAINEGGLAGGTEVQYF.

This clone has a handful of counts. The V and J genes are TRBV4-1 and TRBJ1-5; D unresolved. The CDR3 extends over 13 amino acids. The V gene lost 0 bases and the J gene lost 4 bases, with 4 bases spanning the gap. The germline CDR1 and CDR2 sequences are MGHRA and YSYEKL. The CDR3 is CASSQEENQPQHF. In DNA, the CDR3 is TGCGCCAGCAGCCAAGAGGAGAATCAGCCCCAGCATTTT.

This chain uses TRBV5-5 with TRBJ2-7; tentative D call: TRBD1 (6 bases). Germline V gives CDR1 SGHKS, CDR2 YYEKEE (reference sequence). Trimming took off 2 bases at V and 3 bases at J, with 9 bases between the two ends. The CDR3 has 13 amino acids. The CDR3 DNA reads TGTGCCAGCAGCTTCCCGGACAGCTACGAGCAGTACTTC. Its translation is CASSFPDSYEQYF. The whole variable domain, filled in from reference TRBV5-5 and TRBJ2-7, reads DAGVTQSPTHLIKTRGQQVTLRCSPISGHKSVSWYQQVLGQGPQFIFQYYEKEERGRGNFPDRFSARQFPNYSSELNVNALLLGDSALYLCASSFPDSYEQYFGPGTRLTVT.

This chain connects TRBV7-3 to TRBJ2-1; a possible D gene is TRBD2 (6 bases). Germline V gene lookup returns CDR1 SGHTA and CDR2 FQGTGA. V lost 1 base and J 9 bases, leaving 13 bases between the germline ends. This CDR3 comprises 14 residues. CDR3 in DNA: TGTGCCAGCAGCTTAAGCGGGACCGGGGGTGAGCAGTTCTTC. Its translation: CASSLSGTGGEQFF. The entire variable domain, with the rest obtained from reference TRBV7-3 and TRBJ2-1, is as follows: GAGVSQTPSNKVTEKGKYVELRCDPISGHTALYWYRQSLGQGPEFLIYFQGTGAADDSGLPNDRFFAVRPEGSVSTLKIQRTERGDSAVYLCASSLSGTGGEQFFGPGTRLTVL.